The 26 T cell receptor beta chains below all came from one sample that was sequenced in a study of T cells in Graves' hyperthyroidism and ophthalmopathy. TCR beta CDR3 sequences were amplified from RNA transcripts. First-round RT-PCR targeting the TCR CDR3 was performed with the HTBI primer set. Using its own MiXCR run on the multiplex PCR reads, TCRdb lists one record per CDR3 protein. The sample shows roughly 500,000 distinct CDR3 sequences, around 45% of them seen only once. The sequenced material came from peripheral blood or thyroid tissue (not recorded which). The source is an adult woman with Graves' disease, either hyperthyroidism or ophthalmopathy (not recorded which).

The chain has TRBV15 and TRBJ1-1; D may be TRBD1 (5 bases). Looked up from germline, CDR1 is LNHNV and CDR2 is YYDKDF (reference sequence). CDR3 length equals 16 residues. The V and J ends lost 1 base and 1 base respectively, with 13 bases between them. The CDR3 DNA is TGTGCCACCAGCAGAGTTTTGGAGGGGACGAACACTGAAGCTTTCTTT. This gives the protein CATSRVLEGTNTEAFF.

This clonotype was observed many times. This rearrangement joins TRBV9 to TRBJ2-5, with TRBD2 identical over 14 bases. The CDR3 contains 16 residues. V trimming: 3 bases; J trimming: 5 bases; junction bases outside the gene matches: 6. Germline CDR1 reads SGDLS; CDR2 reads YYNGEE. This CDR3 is CASSGRLAGGPETQYF. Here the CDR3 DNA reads TGTGCCAGCAGCGGGAGACTAGCGGGAGGGCCCGAGACCCAGTACTTC.

CDR3 coding DNA: TGTGCCAGCAGCTCCTACGACAGGGGTCAGCCCCAGCATTTT. It specifies CASSSYDRGQPQHF. The chain employs TRBV7-2 and TRBJ1-5; 8 bases are a match to TRBD1. Trimming removed 4 bases from V and 6 bases from J; junction bases left unmatched: 5. CDR3 length equals 14 residues. From germline, CDR1 is SGHTA and CDR2 FQGNSA.

The CDR3 DNA is TGCGCCAGCAGCACGGAGGGGTCTCCCATCAACACTGAAGCTTTCTTT. Translation gives CASSTEGSPINTEAFF. The V call is TRBV5-1, the J call TRBJ1-1, with D possibly being TRBD1 (5 bases). V was clipped by 4 bases and J by 2 bases, with 18 bases between them. CDR1 and CDR2 (germline): SGHRS, YFSETQ. The CDR3 runs to 16 residues.

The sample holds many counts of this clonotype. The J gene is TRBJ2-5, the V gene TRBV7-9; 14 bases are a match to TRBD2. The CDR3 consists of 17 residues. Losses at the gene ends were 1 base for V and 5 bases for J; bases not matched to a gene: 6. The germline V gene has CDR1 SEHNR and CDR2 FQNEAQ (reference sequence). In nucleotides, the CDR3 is TGTGCCAGCAGCTTAGGATCCGGGACTAGCGGGAGTGAGACCCAGTACTTC. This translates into CASSLGSGTSGSETQYF.

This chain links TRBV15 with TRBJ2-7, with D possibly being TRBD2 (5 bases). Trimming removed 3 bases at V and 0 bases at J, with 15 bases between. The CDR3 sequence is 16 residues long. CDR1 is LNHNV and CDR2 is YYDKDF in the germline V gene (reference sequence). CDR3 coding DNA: TGTGCCACCAGCAGCGCCCGGACTGTGAGCTCCTACGAGCAGTACTTC. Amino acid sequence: CATSSARTVSSYEQYF.

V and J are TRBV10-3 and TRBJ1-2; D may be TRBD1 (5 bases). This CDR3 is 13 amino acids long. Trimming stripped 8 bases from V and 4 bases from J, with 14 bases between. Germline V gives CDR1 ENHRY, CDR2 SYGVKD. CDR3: CAIRFQGSYGYTF. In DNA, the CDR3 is TGTGCCATCCGGTTTCAGGGTTCCTATGGCTACACCTTC.

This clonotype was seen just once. CDR3 in DNA: TGTGCCAGCAGCTTAATGGCAGGGGGTGGGGCCAACGTCCTGACTTTC. It is translated as CASSLMAGGGANVLTF. The genes are TRBV7-2 and TRBJ2-6, with 7 nucleotides matching TRBD1. CDR1 is SGHTA and CDR2 is FQGNSA in the germline V gene. Losses at the gene ends were 2 bases for V and 3 bases for J; bases not matched to a gene: 4. The CDR3 runs 16 residues.

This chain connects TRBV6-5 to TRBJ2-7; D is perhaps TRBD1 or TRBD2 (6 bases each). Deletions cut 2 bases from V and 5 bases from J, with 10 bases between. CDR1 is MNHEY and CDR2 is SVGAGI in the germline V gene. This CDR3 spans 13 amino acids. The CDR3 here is CASSYRGRNEQYF. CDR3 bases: TGTGCCAGCAGTTACCGGGGGCGGAACGAGCAGTACTTC.

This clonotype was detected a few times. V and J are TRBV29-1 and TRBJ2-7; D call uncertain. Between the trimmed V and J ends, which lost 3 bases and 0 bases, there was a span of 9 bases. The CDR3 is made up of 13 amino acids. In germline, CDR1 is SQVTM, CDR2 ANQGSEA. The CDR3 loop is CSVEAGTSYEQYF. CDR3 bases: TGCAGCGTTGAGGCAGGTACCTCCTACGAGCAGTACTTC.

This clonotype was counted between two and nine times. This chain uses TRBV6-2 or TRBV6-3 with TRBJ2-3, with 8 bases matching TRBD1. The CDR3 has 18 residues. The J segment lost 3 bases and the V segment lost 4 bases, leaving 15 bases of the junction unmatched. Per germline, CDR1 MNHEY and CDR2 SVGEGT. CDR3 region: CASSSLRQGRYGTDTQYF. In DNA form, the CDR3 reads TGTGCCAGCAGTTCCCTCCGACAGGGGAGATATGGAACAGATACGCAGTATTTT.

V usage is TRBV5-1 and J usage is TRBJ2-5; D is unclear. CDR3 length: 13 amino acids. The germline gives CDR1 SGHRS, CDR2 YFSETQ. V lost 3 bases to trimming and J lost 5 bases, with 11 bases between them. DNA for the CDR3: TGCGCCAGCAGCTGGATCATTGGGGAGACCCAGTACTTC. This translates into CASSWIIGETQYF.

The CDR3: CAISQGLEQYF. CDR3 sequence (DNA): TGTGCCATCTCGCAGGGTTTGGAGCAGTACTTC. This chain links TRBV10-3 with TRBJ2-7; possible D gene TRBD1, 5 bases. There are 11 residues in the CDR3. V lost 8 bases and J 7 bases, leaving 12 bases between the germline ends. Germline CDR1 is ENHRY and CDR2 is SYGVKD.

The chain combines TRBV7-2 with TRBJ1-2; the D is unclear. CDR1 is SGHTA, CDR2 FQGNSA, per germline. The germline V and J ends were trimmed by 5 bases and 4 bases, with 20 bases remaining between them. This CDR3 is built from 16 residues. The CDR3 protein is CASSPQVERTPYGYTF. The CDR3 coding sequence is TGTGCCAGCAGCCCCCAGGTTGAGAGAACACCCTATGGCTACACCTTC.

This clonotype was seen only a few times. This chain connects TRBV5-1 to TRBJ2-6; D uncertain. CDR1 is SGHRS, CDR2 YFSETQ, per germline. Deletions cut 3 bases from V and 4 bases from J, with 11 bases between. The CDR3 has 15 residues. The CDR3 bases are TGCGCCAGCAGCTACAGACCCCCGGGGGCCAACGTCCTGACTTTC. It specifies CASSYRPPGANVLTF.

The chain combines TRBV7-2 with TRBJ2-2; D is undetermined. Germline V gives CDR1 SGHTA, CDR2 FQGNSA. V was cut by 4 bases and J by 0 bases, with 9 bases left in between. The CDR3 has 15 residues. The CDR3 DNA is TGTGCCAGCAGCTCGACGATTCCGAACACCGGGGAGCTGTTTTTT. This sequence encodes CASSSTIPNTGELFF.

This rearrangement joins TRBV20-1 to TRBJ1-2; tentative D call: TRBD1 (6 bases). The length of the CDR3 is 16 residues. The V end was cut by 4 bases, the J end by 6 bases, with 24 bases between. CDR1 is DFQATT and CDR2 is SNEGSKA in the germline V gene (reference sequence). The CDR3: CSAKARDTSGDDGYTF. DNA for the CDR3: TGCAGTGCTAAGGCCCGGGACACTTCCGGGGACGATGGCTACACCTTC.

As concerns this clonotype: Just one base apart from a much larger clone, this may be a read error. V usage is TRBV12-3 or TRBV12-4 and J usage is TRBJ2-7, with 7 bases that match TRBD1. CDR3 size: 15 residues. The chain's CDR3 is CTSRYRQGEDDEQYF. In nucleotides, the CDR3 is TGTACCAGCAGATATAGACAGGGTGAGGACGACGAGCAGTACTTC.

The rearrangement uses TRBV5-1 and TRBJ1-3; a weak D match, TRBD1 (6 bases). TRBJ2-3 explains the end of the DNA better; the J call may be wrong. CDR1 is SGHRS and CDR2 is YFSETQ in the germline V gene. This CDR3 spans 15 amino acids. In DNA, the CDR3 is TGCGCCAGCAGCTTTGCCGGACAGAGCACAGATACGCAGTATTTT. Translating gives CASSFAGQSTDTQYF.

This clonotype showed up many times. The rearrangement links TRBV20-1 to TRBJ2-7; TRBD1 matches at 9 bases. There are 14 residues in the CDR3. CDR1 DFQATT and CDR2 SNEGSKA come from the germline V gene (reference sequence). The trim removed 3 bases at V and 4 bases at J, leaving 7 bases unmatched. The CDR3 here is CSASPGQGGYEQYF. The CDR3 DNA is TGCAGTGCTAGTCCGGGACAGGGTGGTTACGAGCAGTACTTC.

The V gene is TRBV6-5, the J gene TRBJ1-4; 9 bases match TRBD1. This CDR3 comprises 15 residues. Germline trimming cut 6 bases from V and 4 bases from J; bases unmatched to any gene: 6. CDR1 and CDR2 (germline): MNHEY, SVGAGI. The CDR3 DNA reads TGTGCCAGCAGACGGACAGGGGAGCATAATGAAAAACTGTTTTTT. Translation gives CASRRTGEHNEKLFF.

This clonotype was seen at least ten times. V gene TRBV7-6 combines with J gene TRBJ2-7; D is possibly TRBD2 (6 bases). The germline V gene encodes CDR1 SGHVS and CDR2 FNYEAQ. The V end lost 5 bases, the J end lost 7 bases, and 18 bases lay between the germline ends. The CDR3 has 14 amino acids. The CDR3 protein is CASSQGTLAGEQYF. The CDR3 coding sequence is TGTGCCAGCAGCCAAGGAACCCTCGCGGGGGAGCAGTACTTC.

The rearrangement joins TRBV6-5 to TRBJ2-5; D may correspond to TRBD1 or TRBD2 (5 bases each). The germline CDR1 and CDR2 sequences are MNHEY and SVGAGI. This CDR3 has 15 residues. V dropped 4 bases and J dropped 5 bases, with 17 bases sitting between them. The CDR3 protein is CASSWVEGMMETQYF. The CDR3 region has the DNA TGTGCCAGCAGTTGGGTCGAGGGGATGATGGAGACCCAGTACTTC.

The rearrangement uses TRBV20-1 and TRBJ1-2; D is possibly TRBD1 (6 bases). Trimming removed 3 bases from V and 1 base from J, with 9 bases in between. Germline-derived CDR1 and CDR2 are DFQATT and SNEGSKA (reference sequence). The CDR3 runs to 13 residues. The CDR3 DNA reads TGCAGTGCTAGCAGACAGGATAACTATGGCTACACCTTC. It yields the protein CSASRQDNYGYTF.

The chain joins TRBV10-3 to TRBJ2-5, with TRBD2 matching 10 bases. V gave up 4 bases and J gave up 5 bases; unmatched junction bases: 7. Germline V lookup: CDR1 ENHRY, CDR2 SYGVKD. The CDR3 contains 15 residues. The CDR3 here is CAISARTSGMETQYF. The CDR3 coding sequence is TGTGCCATCAGTGCCCGAACTAGCGGGATGGAGACCCAGTACTTC.

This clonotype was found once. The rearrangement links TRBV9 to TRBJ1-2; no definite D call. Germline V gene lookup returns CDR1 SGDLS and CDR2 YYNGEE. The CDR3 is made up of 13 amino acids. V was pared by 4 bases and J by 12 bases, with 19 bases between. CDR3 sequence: CASSPAPGVGNTF. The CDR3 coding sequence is TGTGCCAGCAGCCCGGCCCCCGGGGTAGGAAACACCTTC.